A single sample is the source of the 10 T cell receptor beta chains below, sequenced in a study of PD-L1 blockade in urothelial cancer. Time point noted: pretreatment peripheral blood. Profiled with immunoSEQ multiplex PCR; TCRdb holds only in-frame clones, not every one. This sample has tens of thousands of clones, with 91% found just once. Sequencing used PBMCs, obtained around atezolizumab (anti-PD-L1) treatment. These receptors came from a woman aged 60-75 years with urothelial cancer.

V usage is TRBV7-9 and J usage is TRBJ2-1; D unclear. The CDR3 contains 15 residues. With 5 bases removed from V and 4 bases from J, the gap between germline ends came to 15 bases. Germline V gives CDR1 SEHNR, CDR2 FQNEAQ (reference sequence). The DNA for the CDR3 is TGTGCCAGCAGCCTCAGGATGTCGGCATACAATGAGCAGTTCTTC. Protein product: CASSLRMSAYNEQFF.

The gene calls are TRBV14 and TRBJ1-4; D perhaps matches TRBD1 (5 bases). The CDR3 consists of 16 residues. Germline V gene sequence: CDR1 SGHDN, CDR2 FVKESK. The V and J ends lost 4 bases and 0 bases respectively, with 12 bases between them. Here the CDR3 reads CASSRSGGATNEKLFF. Here the CDR3 DNA reads TGTGCCAGCAGCCGGTCCGGGGGAGCAACTAATGAAAAACTGTTTTTT.

This rearrangement joins TRBV7-2 to TRBJ2-3; no definite D call. Per germline, CDR1 SGHTA and CDR2 FQGNSA. Trimming removed 7 bases at V and 2 bases at J, with 16 bases between. The CDR3 extends over 15 amino acids. This CDR3 reads CASTRNSKTTDTQYF. The CDR3, as DNA: TGTGCCAGCACTCGGAATAGCAAGACCACAGATACGCAGTATTTT.

The chain uses TRBV11-3 and TRBJ1-5, with D possibly being TRBD1 (6 bases). The CDR3 consists of 14 residues. Germline-derived CDR1 and CDR2 are SGHNT and YENEEA. Trimming took off 5 bases at V and 5 bases at J, with 13 bases between the two ends. In DNA, the CDR3 is TGTGCCAGCAGCCTCACAGGGTTTGATCAGCCCCAGCATTTT. It codes for CASSLTGFDQPQHF.

The genes are TRBV2 and TRBJ2-3; 7 positions agree with TRBD2. The CDR3 contains 15 residues. Germline V CDR1 and CDR2: SNHLY, FYNNEI. Trimming cost V 1 base and J 9 bases; bases outside gene matches: 10. The CDR3 region is CASSEGRGSFNTQYF. The DNA of the CDR3 is TGTGCCAGCAGTGAAGGGCGCGGGAGTTTCAACACGCAGTATTTT.

This chain connects TRBV27 to TRBJ1-2; possibly TRBD1 for D (5 bases). Germline loops: CDR1 MNHEY, CDR2 SMNVEV (reference sequence). Trimming removed 5 bases from V and 5 bases from J, with 18 bases in between. This CDR3 region has 15 residues. Written as DNA, the CDR3 is TGTGCCAGCAGTCCCTTTAGGGGAGGAGGGTATGGCTACACCTTC. Protein sequence: CASSPFRGGGYGYTF.

The chain combines TRBV5-1 with TRBJ1-2, with TRBD1 identical over 10 bases. From germline, CDR1 is SGHRS and CDR2 YFSETQ. Germline trimming cut 4 bases from V and 2 bases from J; bases unmatched to any gene: 5. The CDR3 covers 15 residues. The DNA for the CDR3 is TGCGCCAGCAGCCTGGGACAGGGGACCAACTATGGCTACACCTTC. Its protein product is CASSLGQGTNYGYTF. Using reference TRBV5-1 and TRBJ1-2 for the parts outside the CDR3, the full variable domain is KAGVTQTPRYLIKTRGQQVTLSCSPISGHRSVSWYQQTPGQGLQFLFEYFSETQRNKGNFPGRFSGRQFSNSRSEMNVSTLELGDSALYLCASSLGQGTNYGYTFGSGTRLTVV.

The V and J genes are TRBV5-4 and TRBJ2-7; TRBD2 matches at 8 bases. In germline, CDR1 is SGHNT, CDR2 YYREEE (reference sequence). Trimming took 4 bases from V and 3 from J; bases not matched to a gene: 6. The CDR3 is 14 residues long. The CDR3 reads CASSSGRNNYEQYF. CDR3 sequence (DNA): TGTGCCAGCAGCAGCGGGAGAAATAACTACGAGCAGTACTTC.

J is TRBJ1-5 and V is TRBV19, with D unclear. V was clipped by 6 bases and J by 6 bases, with 9 bases between them. Germline CDR1 and CDR2: LNHDA and SQIVND (reference sequence). There are 12 residues in the CDR3. This CDR3 reads CASRATSQPQHF. DNA of the CDR3: TGTGCCAGTAGGGCTACTAGTCAGCCCCAGCATTTT.

This clone showed up just a few times. V gene TRBV14 combines with J gene TRBJ2-1; D uncertain. CDR1 is SGHDN, CDR2 FVKESK, per germline. Trimming took 1 base from V and 10 from J, leaving 11 bases between them. The CDR3 consists of 13 residues. CDR3 amino acids: CASSQGTMREQFF. Here the CDR3 DNA reads TGTGCCAGCAGCCAAGGAACGATGAGGGAGCAGTTCTTC.